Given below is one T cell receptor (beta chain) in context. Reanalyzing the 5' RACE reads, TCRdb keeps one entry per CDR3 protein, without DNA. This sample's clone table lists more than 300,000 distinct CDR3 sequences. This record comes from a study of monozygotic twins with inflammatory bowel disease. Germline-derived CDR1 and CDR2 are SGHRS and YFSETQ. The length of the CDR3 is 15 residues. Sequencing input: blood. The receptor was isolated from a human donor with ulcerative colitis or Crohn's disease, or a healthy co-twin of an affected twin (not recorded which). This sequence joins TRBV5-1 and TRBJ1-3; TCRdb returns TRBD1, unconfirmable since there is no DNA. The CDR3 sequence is CASSSGTNSGNTIYF.